This T cell receptor (beta chain) was found in a study of shared clonotypes between healthy human individuals. Notes on the study in general: The authors expected sequencing depth to affect clonotype sharing among donors. Sharing across four donors was highest in naive CD4 (around 5%) and lowest in memory CD8 (roughly 0.4%).

Germline V CDR1 and CDR2: MGHRA, YSYEKL. This CDR3 contains 14 residues. J gave up 2 bases and V 8 bases, and 4 bases lay outside the gene matches. For this clone: What it recognizes is unknown.

Negatively enriched CD4+ T cells were divided by CD45RA into naive and memory. Produced via immunoSEQ multiplex PCR; TCRdb's table is partial and in-frame only. The sample carries under 1,100,000 clones, about 75% recorded once. Sequenced input: memory CD4+ T cells sorted from blood. Subset: CD45RA-negative fraction. The sequence came from a man aged 18-30 years in good health. The V call is TRBV4-1, the J call TRBJ2-2; 8 positions agree with TRBD2. Written as DNA, the CDR3 is TGCGCCAGCCGGAGCGGGAGCAACACCGGGGAGCTGTTTTTT. This translates into CASRSGSNTGELFF.